The 32 T cell receptor beta chains below all came from one sample that was sequenced in a study of cytomegalovirus exposure and HLA in healthy donors. Primers included in the PCR were 60 Vbeta and 13 Jbeta primers. The assay was immunoSEQ multiplex PCR, and TCRdb's table has in-frame clones only and misses some. The listing contains 150,000 to 200,000 clones. What was sequenced was PBMCs. All receptors come from a young woman in good health and CMV-seropositive.

The chain couples TRBV18 to TRBJ1-2, with D unclear. The CDR3 loop spans 15 amino acids. CDR1 and CDR2 from the germline V gene are KGHSH and LQKENI. V gave up 0 bases and J gave up 4 bases, with 12 bases separating them. The CDR3 reads CASSPPQSGIYGYTF. The CDR3 region has the DNA TGTGCCAGCTCACCACCACAGTCCGGGATCTATGGCTACACCTTC.

The chain employs TRBV14 and TRBJ2-3; 14 bases map to TRBD2. Germline CDR1 is SGHDN and CDR2 is FVKESK. Losses at the gene ends were 2 bases for V and 4 bases for J; bases not matched to a gene: 8. The CDR3 totals 18 residues. For the CDR3, the DNA is TGTGCCAGCAGCCAAAGAAGACTAGCGGGGGGGCTGGCAGATACGCAGTATTTT. This sequence encodes CASSQRRLAGGLADTQYF.

CDR3 nucleotides: TGTGCCAGCGATTACAGGGGGCTAAAGACGTATGGCTACACCTTC. It translates to CASDYRGLKTYGYTF. The chain uses TRBV2 and TRBJ1-2; 9 nucleotides agree with TRBD1. The CDR3 sequence is 15 residues long. CDR1 is SNHLY and CDR2 is FYNNEI in the germline V gene. V lost 8 bases, J lost 5 bases, and 12 bases stayed unmatched.

The chain couples TRBV27 to TRBJ1-1; no clear D. The CDR3 contains 14 residues. The germline V gene has CDR1 MNHEY and CDR2 SMNVEV (reference sequence). The V end was cut by 7 bases, the J end by 0 bases, with 12 bases between. The CDR3 DNA sequence: TGTGCCAGCACTCCCGGCGGCATGAACACTGAAGCTTTCTTT. Its translation is CASTPGGMNTEAFF.

The chain is built from TRBV7-2 and TRBJ2-1, with 10 nucleotides matching TRBD2. Germline assignment: CDR1 SGHTA and CDR2 FQGNSA. The junction had 12 bases not matched to a gene; V was cut back by 1 base and J by 9 bases. This CDR3 spans 17 amino acids. CDR3 in amino acids: CASSLGGGGLASSEQFF. For the CDR3, the DNA is TGTGCCAGCAGCTTAGGGGGAGGGGGACTAGCGAGTAGTGAGCAGTTCTTC.

The chain has TRBV6-1 and TRBJ2-7, with D tentatively TRBD1 (6 bases). The ends were cut back, 6 bases at V and 0 bases at J, with 15 bases in the middle. The CDR3 covers 15 residues. Germline CDR1 reads MNHNS; CDR2 reads SASEGT. The CDR3 region is CASSKGHGLSYEQYF. The CDR3 DNA follows: TGTGCCAGCAGCAAGGGACATGGGCTCTCCTACGAGCAGTACTTC.

The CDR3 nucleotides are TGTGCCAGCAGTCACAGGGTCCGGGGTTCACCCCTCCACTTT. Protein sequence: CASSHRVRGSPLHF. The genes are TRBV14 and TRBJ1-6; a possible D gene is TRBD1 (6 bases). Germline lookup yields CDR1 SGHDN and CDR2 FVKESK. The V end was cut by 6 bases, the J end by 9 bases, with 15 bases between. The CDR3 is 14 amino acids.

The V gene is TRBV5-4, the J gene TRBJ2-1, with 8 positions matching TRBD1. V shed 3 bases, J shed 5 bases, and the junction held 10 bases outside the gene matches. CDR3 length: 16 amino acids. Germline CDR1 and CDR2: SGHNT and YYREEE (reference sequence). CDR3 residues: CASSSATQGAHNEQFF. The CDR3 coding sequence is TGTGCCAGCAGCTCCGCGACCCAGGGGGCCCACAATGAGCAGTTCTTC.

The chain links TRBV4-3 to TRBJ1-6, with TRBD1 matching over 7 bases. Looked up from germline, CDR1 is LGHNA and CDR2 is YSLEER. After removal of 6 bases from V and 4 bases from J, the junction contained 3 bases not matched to a gene. The CDR3 loop spans 14 amino acids. The CDR3 DNA reads as TGCGCCAGCAGACGGGACAGATATAATTCACCCCTCCACTTT. This gives the protein CASRRDRYNSPLHF.

The V and J genes are TRBV7-2 and TRBJ2-7; the match to TRBD2 covers 10 bases. CDR3 length: 15 amino acids. Per the germline V gene, CDR1 is SGHTA and CDR2 is FQGNSA. Losses at the gene ends were 5 bases for V and 6 bases for J; bases not matched to a gene: 10. The CDR3 bases are TGTGCCAGCAGCCCGCCAGCGGGAGGGATAGGCGAGCAGTACTTC. Translation gives CASSPPAGGIGEQYF. Full variable domain (rest looked up from reference TRBV7-2 and TRBJ2-7): GAGVSQSPSNKVTEKGKDVELRCDPISGHTALYWYRQSLGQGLEFLIYFQGNSAPDKSGLPSDRFSAERTGGSVSTLTIQRTQQEDSAVYLCASSPPAGGIGEQYFGPGTRLTVT.

The gene calls are TRBV7-2 and TRBJ2-1; TRBD1 matches at 7 bases. CDR3 length: 14 residues. V lost 3 bases, J lost 5 bases, and 4 bases stayed unmatched. Germline values: CDR1 SGHTA, CDR2 FQGNSA. The CDR3 DNA reads as TGTGCCAGCAGCTTCCCCGGGACAGACAATGAGCAGTTCTTC. Protein: CASSFPGTDNEQFF. Drawing the rest from reference TRBV7-2 and TRBJ2-1, the complete variable domain is GAGVSQSPSNKVTEKGKDVELRCDPISGHTALYWYRQSLGQGLEFLIYFQGNSAPDKSGLPSDRFSAERTGGSVSTLTIQRTQQEDSAVYLCASSFPGTDNEQFFGPGTRLTVL.

The chain links TRBV19 to TRBJ1-1; possible D gene TRBD1, 6 bases. The CDR3 has 12 residues. V was shortened by 11 bases and J by 7 bases, with 17 bases between the two germline ends. CDR1 is LNHDA, CDR2 SQIVND, per germline (reference sequence). The CDR3 sequence is CAPVPPRGEAFF. For the CDR3, the DNA is TGTGCCCCAGTCCCTCCCAGGGGTGAAGCTTTCTTT.

The CDR3 loop reads CASSPTVAGQETQYF. CDR3 DNA sequence: TGTGCCAGCAGCCCGACGGTGGCGGGGCAAGAGACCCAGTACTTC. This chain joins TRBV28 and TRBJ2-5, with D maybe TRBD2 (6 bases). V was shortened by 6 bases and J by 2 bases, with 16 bases between the two germline ends. The germline gives CDR1 MDHEN, CDR2 SYDVKM. The length of the CDR3 is 15 residues.

The chain combines TRBV5-6 with TRBJ2-2, with 8 bases matching TRBD2. From germline, CDR1 is SGHDT and CDR2 YYEEEE. The V gene end was trimmed by 3 bases and the J gene end by 0 bases; junction bases not matched to a gene: 10. The CDR3 sequence is 18 residues long. As DNA, the CDR3 is TGTGCCAGCAGCTCGCTCCAGACTAGCGCATCGAACACCGGGGAGCTGTTTTTT. It is translated as CASSSLQTSASNTGELFF. Complete variable domain (other parts from reference TRBV5-6 and TRBJ2-2): DAGVTQSPTHLIKTRGQQVTLRCSPKSGHDTVSWYQQALGQGPQFIFQYYEEEERQRGNFPDRFSGHQFPNYSSELNVNALLLGDSALYLCASSSLQTSASNTGELFFGEGSRLTVL.

V gene TRBV6-5 combines with J gene TRBJ1-5; D may be TRBD1 (5 bases). There are 14 residues in the CDR3. Per the germline V gene, CDR1 is MNHEY and CDR2 is SVGAGI. The V end lost 0 bases, the J end lost 6 bases, and 9 bases lay between the germline ends. In DNA form, the CDR3 reads TGTGCCAGCAGTTACTCGATCGGGGGTCAGCCCCAGCATTTT. Protein: CASSYSIGGQPQHF.

The chain joins TRBV5-1 to TRBJ2-6; 10 positions match TRBD1. J gave up 3 bases and V 2 bases, and 5 bases lay outside the gene matches. The CDR3 covers 17 residues. Germline V gene sequence: CDR1 SGHRS, CDR2 YFSETQ. CDR3 loop: CASSLTGQGVGANVLTF. The CDR3 DNA is TGCGCCAGCAGCTTAACCGGACAGGGGGTTGGGGCCAACGTCCTGACTTTC.

This chain uses TRBV5-4 with TRBJ2-7, with D possibly matching TRBD2 (5 bases). Trimming pared 5 bases from V and 3 bases from J, leaving 18 bases between. The CDR3 has 15 residues. Germline V CDR1 and CDR2: SGHNT, YYREEE (reference sequence). This CDR3 reads CASSHKAGMIYEQYF. For the CDR3, the DNA is TGTGCCAGCAGTCACAAAGCCGGGATGATCTACGAGCAGTACTTC.

This rearrangement joins TRBV5-1 to TRBJ2-2, with 12 bases fitting TRBD1. This CDR3 has 16 residues. Trimming cost V 3 bases and J 6 bases; bases outside gene matches: 6. Germline CDR1 is SGHRS and CDR2 is YFSETQ. The CDR3 loop reads CASSWGDRGQAGELFF. The CDR3 nucleotides read TGCGCCAGCAGCTGGGGGGACAGGGGGCAAGCCGGGGAGCTGTTTTTT.

The V and J genes are TRBV7-8 and TRBJ2-3; 10 bases align to TRBD2. Germline CDR1 and CDR2: SGHVS and FQNEAQ. The trim removed 7 bases at V and 4 bases at J, leaving 8 bases unmatched. This CDR3 region has 15 residues. The CDR3 loop is CASKISLAGADTQYF. Written as DNA, the CDR3 is TGTGCCAGCAAGATCTCGCTAGCGGGGGCAGATACGCAGTATTTT. The full variable domain, completed using reference TRBV7-8 and TRBJ2-3, is GAGVSQSPRYKVAKRGQDVALRCDPISGHVSLFWYQQALGQGPEFLTYFQNEAQLDKSGLPSDRFFAERPEGSVSTLKIQRTQQEDSAVYLCASKISLAGADTQYFGPGTRLTVL.

The V and J genes are TRBV5-1 and TRBJ1-4; unclear D gene. The CDR3 runs 15 residues. V was clipped by 4 bases and J by 5 bases, with 15 bases between them. Per germline, CDR1 SGHRS and CDR2 YFSETQ. The CDR3 loop reads CASSHSGIGNEKLFF. The CDR3 DNA reads TGCGCCAGCAGCCACAGCGGAATCGGGAATGAAAAACTGTTTTTT.

This rearrangement joins TRBV4-2 to TRBJ2-7, with 8 bases fitting TRBD2. Germline loops: CDR1 LGHNA, CDR2 YNFKEQ. The CDR3 runs to 13 residues. V lost 4 bases, J lost 7 bases, and 6 bases stayed unmatched. CDR3 nucleotides: TGTGCCAGCAGCCGACCGGGGGGGCGGGAGCAGTACTTC. Translation: CASSRPGGREQYF.

The chain combines TRBV27 with TRBJ1-4; a possible D gene is TRBD1 (5 bases). Between the trimmed V and J ends, which lost 2 bases and 6 bases, there was a span of 10 bases. The CDR3 covers 14 residues. Germline CDR1 reads MNHEY; CDR2 reads SMNVEV (reference sequence). The CDR3 region is CASSLQGADEKLFF. The CDR3 DNA follows: TGTGCCAGCAGTTTACAAGGGGCGGATGAAAAACTGTTTTTT.

Concerning this clone itself: At one end the junction does not follow the germline gene, possibly because of a read error. The CDR3 DNA sequence: TGTGCCAGCAGAGTAGGGGGCCCGAACACTGAAGCTTTCTTT. As protein: CASRVGGPNTEAFF. The V gene is TRBV9, the J gene TRBJ1-1; 7 nucleotides line up with TRBD1. This CDR3 has 14 amino acids. CDR1 is SGDLS and CDR2 is YYNGEE in the germline V gene. Supplemented by reference TRBV9 and TRBJ1-1, the full variable domain reads DSGVTQTPKHLITATGQRVTLRCSPRSGDLSVYWYQQSLDQGLQFLIQYYNGEERAKGNILERFSAQQFPDLHSELNLSSLELGDSALYFCASRVGGPNTEAFFGQGTRLTVV.

J is TRBJ2-3 and V is TRBV5-1; 7 nucleotides line up with TRBD1. CDR3 length equals 13 residues. Trimming at V came to 9 bases and at J to 1 base, leaving 5 bases not matched to a gene. Germline V gene lookup returns CDR1 SGHRS and CDR2 YFSETQ. CDR3 nucleotide sequence: TGCGCCACCTCCACAGGGGGCACAGATACGCAGTATTTT. Amino acid sequence: CATSTGGTDTQYF.

V and J are TRBV11-2 and TRBJ2-7; TRBD1 agrees at 12 bases. The J segment lost 3 bases and the V segment lost 1 base, leaving 1 base of the junction unmatched. The germline gives CDR1 SGHAT, CDR2 FQNNGV. This CDR3 spans 15 amino acids. The CDR3 sequence: CASSLGDRGLYEQYF. The CDR3 nucleotides read TGTGCCAGCAGCTTAGGGGACAGGGGGCTCTACGAGCAGTACTTC.

J is TRBJ2-5 and V is TRBV30; D is undetermined. The CDR3 runs to 13 residues. V was pared by 2 bases and J by 1 base, with 8 bases between. Germline CDR1 GTSNPN, CDR2 SVGIG (reference sequence). The CDR3: CAWSTQVQETQYF. Written as DNA, the CDR3 is TGTGCCTGGAGTACCCAGGTCCAAGAGACCCAGTACTTC.

This chain connects TRBV6-5 to TRBJ1-3; TRBD1 agrees at 10 bases. V was clipped by 5 bases and J by 2 bases; unmatched bases: 3. CDR1 is MNHEY and CDR2 is SVGAGI in the germline V gene. There are 15 residues in the CDR3. This chain's CDR3 is CASSRQGATGNTIYF. The CDR3 nucleotides are TGTGCCAGCAGTAGACAGGGGGCCACTGGAAACACCATATATTTT.

The genes are TRBV2 and TRBJ1-1; 9 bases are shared with TRBD1. Losses at the gene ends were 5 bases for V and 11 bases for J; bases not matched to a gene: 9. Germline loops: CDR1 SNHLY, CDR2 FYNNEI. CDR3 length: 13 amino acids. CDR3 nucleotide sequence: TGTGCCAGCAGTCCGGACAGGGGAGGGGCTGCTTTCTTT. Translation gives CASSPDRGGAAFF.

This sequence joins TRBV6-1 and TRBJ2-5; D may be TRBD2 (6 bases). Trimming took off 2 bases at V and 7 bases at J, with 14 bases between the two ends. This CDR3 comprises 14 residues. Germline V gene data show CDR1 as MNHNS and CDR2 as SASEGT. The CDR3 DNA is TGTGCCAGCAGTGAACGGAGGGACGGTGGGACCCAGTACTTC. This translates into CASSERRDGGTQYF.

The V and J genes are TRBV6-1 and TRBJ2-5; weak D call: TRBD1 (7 bases). V lost 6 bases and J 7 bases, leaving 21 bases between the germline ends. Looked up from germline, CDR1 is MNHNS and CDR2 is SASEGT. The CDR3 consists of 15 residues. The CDR3 sequence is CASRPIRGAHGTQYF. The CDR3 coding sequence is TGTGCCAGCAGGCCAATCAGGGGGGCGCATGGGACCCAGTACTTC.

V gene TRBV29-1 combines with J gene TRBJ1-2; D gene uncertain. Germline CDR1 reads SQVTM; CDR2 reads ANQGSEA. Deletions cut 6 bases from V and 8 bases from J, with 16 bases between. CDR3 length: 12 residues. CDR3 region: CSVQTYKEGYTF. The CDR3 DNA sequence: TGCAGCGTCCAAACGTACAAAGAAGGCTACACCTTC.

About this clone: The identical CDR3 is also encoded by other nucleotide sequences in the sample. This rearrangement joins TRBV5-1 to TRBJ1-5; TRBD1 matches 8 bases. The length of the CDR3 is 14 residues. The germline CDR1 and CDR2 sequences are SGHRS and YFSETQ. Trimming removed 3 bases from V and 7 bases from J; junction bases left unmatched: 6. CDR3 amino acids: CASSSGQGGQPQHF. CDR3 DNA: TGCGCCAGCAGCTCTGGACAGGGCGGGCAGCCCCAGCATTTT.